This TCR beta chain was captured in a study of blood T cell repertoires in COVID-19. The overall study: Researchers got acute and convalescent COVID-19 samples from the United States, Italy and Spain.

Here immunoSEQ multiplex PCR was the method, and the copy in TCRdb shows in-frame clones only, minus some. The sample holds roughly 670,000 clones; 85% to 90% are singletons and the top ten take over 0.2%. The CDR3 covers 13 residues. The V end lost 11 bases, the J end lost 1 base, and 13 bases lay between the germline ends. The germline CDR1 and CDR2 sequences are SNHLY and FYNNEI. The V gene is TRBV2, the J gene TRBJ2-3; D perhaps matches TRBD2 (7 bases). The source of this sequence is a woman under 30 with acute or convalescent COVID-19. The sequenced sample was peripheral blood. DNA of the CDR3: TGTGCCCGACAGGCGGGGGGCACAGATACGCAGTATTTT. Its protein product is CARQAGGTDTQYF.